This T cell receptor (beta chain) was sequenced in a study of T cell repertoires in cytomegalovirus infection. On the study more broadly: Shared public TCR beta signatures pointed to both CMV infection and a matching HLA type. Study observations and caveats: It was HLA-C-restricted CMV-specific TCR beta clonotypes that dominated the response ex vivo. Identification of carriers of CMV plus the relevant HLA was performed using cumulative public TCR beta family frequency.

This clonotype was observed a few times. The antigen is undetermined. Per germline, CDR1 MNHEY and CDR2 SVGAGI. The CDR3 spans 15 residues. After removal of 4 bases from V and 2 bases from J, the junction contained 7 bases not matched to a gene. TCRdb independently ran MiXCR on the reads; one entry per CDR3 protein. Of some 350,000 distinct CDR3 sequences listed, about 29% are singletons. The sample in question was cultured PBMCs, obtained from culture after CMV antigen stimulation. The TCR sequence derives from a human donor in good health (CMV status not recorded). Some clones in this sample may be carry-over from other donors' samples. V usage is TRBV6-5 and J usage is TRBJ1-1, with 7 bases fitting TRBD1. CDR3 sequence: CASSWGRGFNTEAFF. CDR3 DNA: TGTGCCAGCAGTTGGGGCAGGGGGTTTAACACTGAAGCTTTCTTT.